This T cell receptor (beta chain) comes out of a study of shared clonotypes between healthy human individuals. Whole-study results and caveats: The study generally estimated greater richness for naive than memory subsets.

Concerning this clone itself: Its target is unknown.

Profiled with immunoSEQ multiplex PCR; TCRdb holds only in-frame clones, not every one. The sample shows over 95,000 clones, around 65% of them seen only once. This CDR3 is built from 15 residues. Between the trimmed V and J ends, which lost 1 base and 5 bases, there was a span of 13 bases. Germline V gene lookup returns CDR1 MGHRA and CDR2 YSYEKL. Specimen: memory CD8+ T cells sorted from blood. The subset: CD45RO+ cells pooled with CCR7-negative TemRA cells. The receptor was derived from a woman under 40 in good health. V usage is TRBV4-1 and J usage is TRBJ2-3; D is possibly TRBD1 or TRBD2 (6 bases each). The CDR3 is CASSQVGGLGDTQYF. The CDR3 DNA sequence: TGCGCCAGCAGCCAAGTAGGGGGGCTGGGAGATACGCAGTATTTT.